Given below is one TCR beta chain in context. The target antigen is unknown. The CDR3 loop spans 13 amino acids. CDR1 is MNHNS and CDR2 is SASEGT in the germline V gene. V lost 5 bases and J 8 bases, leaving 10 bases between the germline ends. This entry is derived from a study of T cells after posttransplantation cyclophosphamide. Broader study findings: After PTCy, TRB diversity resembled that of CNI/methotrexate controls. Blood and skin or GI T cell repertoires showed limited TRB overlap.

The data were produced by immunoSEQ multiplex PCR, yet TCRdb's version contains in-frame clones alone and is incomplete. In total the sample includes about 39,000 clones, none of them seen once. This related bone marrow graft donor gave peripheral blood on the day of marrow donation. Sequenced sample: PBMCs. The V call is TRBV6-1, the J call TRBJ1-6; D gene ambiguous. This sequence was found in a woman aged 45-59 years in good health and a related stem cell transplant donor. The CDR3 is CASSQSQDSPLHF. DNA for the CDR3: TGTGCCAGCAGTCAGAGTCAGGATTCACCCCTCCACTTT.